This T cell receptor (beta chain) came from a study of OX40 agonist ivuxolimab in advanced cancers. Study results and caveats: Both CD4+ and CD8+ T cell populations in blood had undergone clonal expansion by week 6 at 0.1 to 3.0 mg/kg.

TCRdb keeps only in-frame clones here, not all; method: immunoSEQ multiplex PCR. There are approximately 49,000 clones in the sample; approximately 80% occur only once, and approximately 20% lies in the top ten. This clone was observed a single time. No antigen is known for it. Sequenced here: CD4+ or CD8+ T cells sorted from blood, sampled in a trial of the OX40 agonist ivuxolimab. The clonotype comes from an adult with an advanced solid tumor such as melanoma, head and neck, liver or kidney cancer.

The CDR3 DNA reads TGTGCCAGCAGCTTTTTCGATGGGGGTTATGGCTACACCTTC. This encodes CASSFFDGGYGYTF. The rearrangement joins TRBV7-3 to TRBJ1-2; maybe TRBD1 (5 bases). The CDR3 is made up of 14 amino acids. V dropped 3 bases and J dropped 5 bases, with 13 bases sitting between them. Germline V gene data show CDR1 as SGHTA and CDR2 as FQGTGA.